A single sample gave rise to the 22 T cell receptor beta chains below, sequenced in a study of blood T cell repertoires in COVID-19. The method was immunoSEQ multiplex PCR; TCRdb's version includes in-frame clones alone and lacks a portion of them. The table includes some 230,000 clones, 80% to 90% detected once. The material sequenced was peripheral blood. The receptors originated from a man between 45 and 60 years old who had recovered from COVID-19.

This sequence joins TRBV7-9 and TRBJ2-1, with 9 nucleotides matching TRBD2. Germline CDR1 reads SEHNR; CDR2 reads FQNEAQ (reference sequence). V gave up 5 bases and J gave up 5 bases; unmatched junction bases: 7. This CDR3 spans 15 amino acids. CDR3 protein: CASSPSGRLNNEQFF. The CDR3 DNA follows: TGTGCCAGCAGCCCCAGCGGGAGGCTTAACAATGAGCAGTTCTTC. The entire variable domain, with the rest obtained from reference TRBV7-9 and TRBJ2-1, is as follows: DTGVSQNPRHKITKRGQNVTFRCDPISEHNRLYWYRQTLGQGPEFLTYFQNEAQLEKSRLLSDRFSAERPKGSFSTLEIQRTEQGDSAMYLCASSPSGRLNNEQFFGPGTRLTVL.

The chain uses TRBV3-1 (or the pseudogene TRBV3-2) and TRBJ2-7, with 9 bases identical to TRBD2. The length of the CDR3 is 15 residues. V dropped 4 bases and J dropped 4; count of bases not matched to a gene: 8. CDR1 LGHDT and CDR2 YNNKEL come from the germline V gene (reference sequence). The CDR3 sequence: CASSPAGTSSYEQYF. Written as DNA, the CDR3 is TGTGCCAGCAGCCCTGCCGGGACTAGCAGTTACGAGCAGTACTTC.

The rearrangement joins TRBV5-1 to TRBJ2-1, with D maybe TRBD2 (6 bases). The ends were cut back, 4 bases at V and 4 bases at J, with 18 bases in the middle. Germline values: CDR1 SGHRS, CDR2 YFSETQ. This CDR3 has 16 residues. The chain's CDR3 is CASSIPRDHPYNEQFF. The DNA for the CDR3 is TGCGCCAGCAGCATACCGCGGGACCATCCTTACAATGAGCAGTTCTTC.

The chain recombines TRBV29-1 with TRBJ1-3, with D possibly TRBD1 on 5 matching bases. Per germline, CDR1 SQVTM and CDR2 ANQGSEA. The CDR3 totals 13 residues. With 7 bases removed from V and 4 bases from J, the gap between germline ends came to 14 bases. The CDR3 sequence is CSASDNSGNTIYF. DNA for the CDR3: TGCAGCGCCTCGGACAATAGCGGAAACACCATATATTTT.

The chain recombines TRBV7-2 with TRBJ2-5, with 10 nucleotides matching TRBD2. Germline assignment: CDR1 SGHTA and CDR2 FQGNSA. The CDR3 covers 14 residues. Trimming removed 7 bases from V and 5 bases from J; junction bases left unmatched: 7. The CDR3 here is CASTLAGVKETQYF. CDR3 nucleotides: TGTGCCAGCACCCTAGCGGGAGTGAAGGAGACCCAGTACTTC.

This chain uses TRBV27 with TRBJ2-5, with D tentatively TRBD2 (6 bases). The V end lost 2 bases, the J end lost 3 bases, and 13 bases lay between the germline ends. CDR3 length equals 15 residues. CDR1 is MNHEY and CDR2 is SMNVEV in the germline V gene (reference sequence). DNA of the CDR3: TGTGCCAGCAGTTTAAGCGGGCAGGACGAAGAGACCCAGTACTTC. Translation gives CASSLSGQDEETQYF.

V usage is TRBV19 and J usage is TRBJ2-7; TRBD2 aligns across 7 bases. The CDR3 length is 14 residues. The junction had 2 bases not matched to a gene; V was cut back by 3 bases and J by 0 bases. Germline CDR1 reads LNHDA; CDR2 reads SQIVND (reference sequence). The CDR3: CASSMASGSYEQYF. DNA for the CDR3: TGTGCCAGTAGTATGGCTAGCGGCTCCTACGAGCAGTACTTC.

The chain employs TRBV6-5 and TRBJ1-4; D gene ambiguous. Trimming took off 0 bases at V and 7 bases at J, with 9 bases between the two ends. The germline gives CDR1 MNHEY, CDR2 SVGAGI. The CDR3 runs to 14 residues. For the CDR3, the DNA is TGTGCCAGCAGTTACTCACGGGGTGGTGAAAAACTGTTTTTT. It codes for CASSYSRGGEKLFF.

This chain uses TRBV19 with TRBJ1-5, with 7 positions matching TRBD1. Germline-derived CDR1 and CDR2 are LNHDA and SQIVND (reference sequence). The CDR3 contains 15 residues. Unmatched junction bases numbered 9, after V lost 10 bases and J lost 0 bases. In nucleotides, the CDR3 is TGTGCCACCTCTCGGACAGGATTTAGCAATCAGCCCCAGCATTTT. Its protein product is CATSRTGFSNQPQHF.

The V and J genes are TRBV18 and TRBJ2-5, with 8 bases identical to TRBD1. Germline CDR1 KGHSH, CDR2 LQKENI. V was pared by 5 bases and J by 2 bases, with 7 bases of the junction left unmatched. This CDR3 is built from 15 residues. DNA for the CDR3: TGTGCCAGCTCATCGGGACAGGCTTCTCAAGAGACCCAGTACTTC. It encodes CASSSGQASQETQYF.

CDR3 loop: CASRLARTSGPGSYEQYF. CDR3 coding DNA: TGTGCAAGTCGCTTAGCACGGACTAGCGGGCCGGGCTCCTACGAGCAGTACTTC. J is TRBJ2-7 and V is TRBV12-2; TRBD2 is taken as the D call from the table, unchecked against the DNA. TRBV12-2 is given as a pseudogene. The CDR3 extends over 18 amino acids.

This chain uses TRBV27 with TRBJ2-2; D is perhaps TRBD1 (5 bases). The CDR3 length is 17 residues. Trimming shortened V by 4 bases and J by 4 bases, and 19 bases separated the two germline ends. CDR1 is MNHEY and CDR2 is SMNVEV in the germline V gene (reference sequence). In nucleotides, the CDR3 is TGTGCCAGCAGTTCGACAGAAGACGACAGATCCACCGGGGAGCTGTTTTTT. Translation gives CASSSTEDDRSTGELFF.

The V call is TRBV28, the J call TRBJ2-7; D unclear. V lost 4 bases and J 2 bases, leaving 18 bases between the germline ends. The length of the CDR3 is 16 residues. In germline, CDR1 is MDHEN, CDR2 SYDVKM. The CDR3 sequence: CASSYPPYRETYEQYF. CDR3 in DNA: TGTGCCAGCAGTTACCCCCCATATCGCGAGACCTACGAGCAGTACTTC.

CDR3 sequence: CASSQVGRQNTEAFF. Here the CDR3 DNA reads TGTGCCAGCAGCCAAGTGGGCAGACAGAACACTGAAGCTTTCTTT. The chain is built from TRBV14 and TRBJ1-1; the D is unclear. The CDR3 consists of 15 residues. CDR1 SGHDN and CDR2 FVKESK come from the germline V gene. V lost 1 base to trimming and J lost 1 base, with 10 bases between them.

The chain uses TRBV3-1 (or the pseudogene TRBV3-2) and TRBJ2-1; TRBD2 agrees at 13 bases. This CDR3 has 15 amino acids. The germline gives CDR1 LGHDT, CDR2 YNNKEL (reference sequence). Trimming removed 4 bases from V and 3 bases from J; junction bases left unmatched: 0. This chain's CDR3 is CASSRTSGSYNEQFF. CDR3 bases: TGTGCCAGCAGCCGGACTAGCGGGAGCTACAATGAGCAGTTCTTC.

The rearrangement joins TRBV6-2 or TRBV6-3 to TRBJ2-1; a weak D match, TRBD2 (6 bases). V was shortened by 4 bases and J by 12 bases, with 31 bases between the two germline ends. The germline gives CDR1 MNHEY, CDR2 SVGEGT. This CDR3 contains 18 residues. Here the CDR3 reads CASSSPPGRPLLGGGQFF. The DNA for the CDR3 is TGTGCCAGCAGTTCCCCTCCTGGACGGCCCCTTCTGGGAGGAGGGCAGTTCTTC.

This chain joins TRBV19 and TRBJ2-7, with TRBD2 matching over 10 bases. Germline assignment: CDR1 LNHDA and CDR2 SQIVND (reference sequence). The CDR3 has 15 amino acids. V lost 6 bases, J lost 7 bases, and 12 bases stayed unmatched. The CDR3 DNA is TGTGCCAGTAGATCTAGCGGGAGTGGGGAGAGGGAGCAGTACTTC. Encoded protein: CASRSSGSGEREQYF. Based on the CDR3 plus reference TRBV19 and TRBJ2-7, the full variable domain is DGGITQSPKYLFRKEGQNVTLSCEQNLNHDAMYWYRQDPGQGLRLIYYSQIVNDFQKGDIAEGYSVSREKKESFPLTVTSAQKNPTAFYLCASRSSGSGEREQYFGPGTRLTVT.

V is TRBV2 and J is TRBJ2-1; 8 bases are a match to TRBD2. The trim removed 4 bases at V and 10 bases at J, leaving 9 bases unmatched. CDR3 size: 14 residues. The V gene's germline CDR1 is SNHLY and CDR2 FYNNEI. As DNA, the CDR3 is TGTGCCAGCAGTGTTGGGACTAGGAATAGCGAGCAGTTCTTC. It encodes CASSVGTRNSEQFF.

V is TRBV12-3 or TRBV12-4 and J is TRBJ1-2; 8 bases map to TRBD1. Trimming at V came to 5 bases and at J to 6 bases, leaving 5 bases not matched to a gene. CDR3 length equals 13 residues. DNA of the CDR3: TGTGCCAGCAGTCTTGGACAGGGACATGGCTACACCTTC. Protein sequence: CASSLGQGHGYTF.

This chain uses TRBV29-1 with TRBJ2-1, with D possibly TRBD2 on 6 matching bases. The germline V and J ends were trimmed by 6 bases and 8 bases, with 14 bases remaining between them. CDR3 length: 12 amino acids. Germline values: CDR1 SQVTM, CDR2 ANQGSEA. The CDR3 is CSVGTYGYEQFF. In DNA form, the CDR3 reads TGCAGCGTCGGGACTTACGGTTATGAGCAGTTCTTC.

This clone was found once. V is TRBV20-1 and J is TRBJ2-7; TRBD2 matches at 12 bases. The CDR3 loop spans 20 amino acids. V shed 3 bases, J shed 1 base, and the junction held 19 bases outside the gene matches. CDR1 and CDR2 (germline): DFQATT, SNEGSKA (reference sequence). CDR3 sequence: CSASSPPTRLAGVGSYEQYF. For the CDR3, the DNA is TGCAGTGCTAGTTCGCCCCCAACTAGACTAGCGGGGGTTGGATCCTACGAGCAGTACTTC.

V usage is TRBV2 and J usage is TRBJ1-5, with 8 bases lining up with TRBD1. V was clipped by 5 bases and J by 9 bases; unmatched bases: 6. The CDR3 covers 13 residues. Germline V gives CDR1 SNHLY, CDR2 FYNNEI. CDR3 amino acids: CASSPQGAGPQHF. CDR3 nucleotides: TGTGCCAGCAGTCCTCAGGGGGCCGGGCCCCAGCATTTT.